This passage covers 5 T cell receptor beta chains from one sample sequenced in a study of shared clonotypes between healthy human individuals. Method: immunoSEQ multiplex PCR; TCRdb's copy keeps in-frame clones and lacks some. The data hold approximately 1,500,000 clones, with 95% to 99% observed a single time. The sample consisted of naive CD4+ T cells sorted from blood. Regarding subset: CD45RA+ positively selected. All receptors derive from a man aged 25 to 40 in good health.

The J gene is TRBJ2-2, the V gene TRBV27, with no clear D. The V gene lost 1 base and the J gene lost 0 bases, with 9 bases spanning the gap. This CDR3 comprises 16 residues. The germline gives CDR1 MNHEY, CDR2 SMNVEV (reference sequence). CDR3 sequence (DNA): TGTGCCAGCAGTTTATTTCAGAGTCCGAACACCGGGGAGCTGTTTTTT. This codes for CASSLFQSPNTGELFF.

V usage is TRBV27 and J usage is TRBJ1-5, with a weak D call TRBD1 (6 bases). The CDR3 extends over 16 amino acids. Germline V gene data show CDR1 as MNHEY and CDR2 as SMNVEV (reference sequence). V lost 1 base, J lost 5 bases, and 15 bases lay in between. CDR3 nucleotides: TGTGCCAGCAGTTTATATGGGGGGGGGCCGGATCAGCCCCAGCATTTT. It is translated as CASSLYGGGPDQPQHF.

The J gene is TRBJ1-2, the V gene TRBV6-5; possible D gene TRBD1, 5 bases. This CDR3 has 13 amino acids. Per germline, CDR1 MNHEY and CDR2 SVGAGI. Trimming removed 8 bases from V and 6 bases from J, with 16 bases in between. The CDR3 DNA reads as TGTGCCAGCTCCCTCATGGGGGAGAATGGCTACACCTTC. It yields the protein CASSLMGENGYTF.

The genes are TRBV10-1 and TRBJ2-7, with 7 bases aligning to TRBD2. J lost 2 bases, V lost 3 bases, and 1 base had no gene match. The CDR3 totals 13 residues. Germline CDR1 reads WNHNN; CDR2 reads SYGVQD (reference sequence). This CDR3 reads CASSEGLAYEQYF. In DNA, the CDR3 is TGCGCCAGCAGTGAAGGACTAGCCTACGAGCAGTACTTC.

This clone was seen only once. V is TRBV11-2 and J is TRBJ2-5; 8 bases line up with TRBD2. The CDR3 has 14 amino acids. V shed 6 bases and J 2 bases; nucleotides not matched to a gene: 5. Germline-derived CDR1 and CDR2 are SGHAT and FQNNGV. The CDR3 loop reads CASSFVAGQETQYF. The CDR3 DNA reads as TGTGCCAGCAGTTTCGTAGCGGGACAAGAGACCCAGTACTTC.